These 15 T cell receptor beta chains came from one sample sequenced in a study of T cell responses to AZD1222 COVID-19 vaccine. The protocol was immunoSEQ multiplex PCR, while the TCRdb copy is restricted to in-frame clones and leaves out a portion. The sample lists 170,000 or so clones, about 90% occurring once. The material was peripheral blood, obtained on day 0 of AZD1222 vaccination. The origin of the receptors is an adult in good health.

The gene calls are TRBV5-1 and TRBJ2-3; 8 positions match TRBD1. V was pared by 4 bases and J by 5 bases, with 3 bases of the junction left unmatched. Germline CDR1 and CDR2: SGHRS and YFSETQ. The CDR3 contains 13 residues. CDR3 sequence: CASSIQGEDTQYF. CDR3 coding DNA: TGCGCCAGCAGCATACAGGGGGAAGATACGCAGTATTTT. Together with reference TRBV5-1 and TRBJ2-3, the CDR3 gives the full variable domain: KAGVTQTPRYLIKTRGQQVTLSCSPISGHRSVSWYQQTPGQGLQFLFEYFSETQRNKGNFPGRFSGRQFSNSRSEMNVSTLELGDSALYLCASSIQGEDTQYFGPGTRLTVL.

This sequence joins TRBV27 and TRBJ2-7, with 11 positions matching TRBD2. V dropped 6 bases and J dropped 2; count of bases not matched to a gene: 6. This CDR3 is 15 amino acids long. Looked up from germline, CDR1 is MNHEY and CDR2 is SMNVEV (reference sequence). CDR3 DNA: TGTGCCAGCAGCTTTAGCGGGAGGGCCGCCTACGAGCAGTACTTC. Protein product: CASSFSGRAAYEQYF.

The rearrangement uses TRBV24-1 and TRBJ1-4; D gene uncertain. V lost 2 bases and J lost 0, with 12 bases in between. This CDR3 has 17 residues. CDR1 is KGHDR, CDR2 SFDVKD, per germline. CDR3 DNA: TGTGCCACCAGTGATTCGAACAGAGGCCCAACTAATGAAAAACTGTTTTTT. Translation: CATSDSNRGPTNEKLFF.

CDR3 amino acids: CASSLNRGPYEQYF. In DNA form, the CDR3 reads TGTGCCAGCAGCTTGAACAGGGGGCCCTACGAGCAGTACTTC. J is TRBJ2-7 and V is TRBV7-9, with TRBD1 matching over 9 bases. This CDR3 is built from 14 residues. The V and J ends lost 3 bases and 2 bases, in that order; junction bases with no gene match: 2. The V gene's germline CDR1 is SEHNR and CDR2 FQNEAQ (reference sequence).

The CDR3 coding sequence is TGTGCCAGCAGCTGGGACAGTCTGAACACCGGGGAGCTGTTTTTT. This encodes CASSWDSLNTGELFF. This chain connects TRBV7-3 to TRBJ2-2, with TRBD1 identical over 7 bases. Germline V lookup: CDR1 SGHTA, CDR2 FQGTGA. The junction had 3 bases not matched to a gene; V was cut back by 4 bases and J by 1 base. The CDR3 is 15 amino acids.

This chain links TRBV12-3 or TRBV12-4 with TRBJ1-2; D is unresolved. The CDR3 has 12 residues. Trimming cost V 2 bases and J 8 bases, with 9 bases left between them. CDR3 bases: TGTGCCAGCAGTTTAACAGCATACGGCTACACCTTC. Amino acids: CASSLTAYGYTF.

A remark on this clone: In the same sample, other DNA sequences code for this CDR3. This chain joins TRBV19 and TRBJ1-2, with 10 positions matching TRBD1. J was trimmed by 5 bases and V by 9 bases; bases with no gene match: 6. Germline lookup yields CDR1 LNHDA and CDR2 SQIVND (reference sequence). CDR3 length: 13 amino acids. DNA for the CDR3: TGTGCCAGCTCCCGGGACAGGGGTTATGGCTACACCTTC. Encoded protein: CASSRDRGYGYTF.

The chain couples TRBV9 to TRBJ2-1; TRBD2 is a possible D gene (6 bases). The germline gives CDR1 SGDLS, CDR2 YYNGEE. The CDR3 extends over 16 amino acids. Trimming pared 0 bases from V and 5 bases from J, leaving 15 bases between. In DNA form, the CDR3 reads TGTGCCAGCAGCGTAGGGACTACCCCAATTAACAATGAGCAGTTCTTC. Its protein product is CASSVGTTPINNEQFF.

This clone was observed a single time. The chain has TRBV27 and TRBJ1-5; D remains ambiguous. CDR1 and CDR2 from the germline V gene are MNHEY and SMNVEV (reference sequence). V lost 2 bases, J lost 2 bases, and 7 bases lay in between. The length of the CDR3 is 14 residues. The CDR3 here is CASSLRAGNQPQHF. In nucleotides, the CDR3 is TGTGCCAGCAGTTTAAGGGCAGGCAATCAGCCCCAGCATTTT.

This chain connects TRBV7-8 to TRBJ1-2; the D is unclear. CDR1 and CDR2 from the germline V gene are SGHVS and FQNEAQ. V lost 1 base, J lost 8 bases, and 11 bases lay in between. The CDR3 contains 13 residues. CDR3 sequence (DNA): TGTGCCAGCAGCTTAGGGGCGGCGGGCGGCTACACCTTC. It translates to CASSLGAAGGYTF. The full variable domain, completed using reference TRBV7-8 and TRBJ1-2, is GAGVSQSPRYKVAKRGQDVALRCDPISGHVSLFWYQQALGQGPEFLTYFQNEAQLDKSGLPSDRFFAERPEGSVSTLKIQRTQQEDSAVYLCASSLGAAGGYTFGSGTRLTVV.

The sample holds one count of this clone. The chain has TRBV27 and TRBJ1-5, with 10 bases aligning to TRBD1. Germline values: CDR1 MNHEY, CDR2 SMNVEV (reference sequence). J lost 0 bases, V lost 5 bases, and 7 bases had no gene match. CDR3 length equals 17 residues. The CDR3 DNA follows: TGTGCCAGCAGTGCACGACAGGGGGCGGGTAGCAATCAGCCCCAGCATTTT. Its translation is CASSARQGAGSNQPQHF.

The gene calls are TRBV5-1 and TRBJ1-1; D remains ambiguous. The CDR3 covers 15 residues. Germline-derived CDR1 and CDR2 are SGHRS and YFSETQ. V was trimmed by 0 bases and J by 5 bases, leaving 14 bases between them. In nucleotides, the CDR3 is TGCGCCAGCAGCTTGGTGGCAATTTCGCGGACTGAAGCTTTCTTT. Residues: CASSLVAISRTEAFF.

The chain links TRBV5-1 to TRBJ2-1, with D tentatively TRBD2 (6 bases). Deletions cut 6 bases from V and 0 bases from J, with 13 bases between. The CDR3 length is 15 residues. CDR1 SGHRS and CDR2 YFSETQ come from the germline V gene. The CDR3 protein is CASKPGGYSYNEQFF. The DNA for the CDR3 is TGCGCCAGCAAGCCCGGGGGATACTCCTACAATGAGCAGTTCTTC.

In nucleotides, the CDR3 is TGTGCCAGTAGTATACCATATAGGGACAGGGGGCATGCTAACTATGGCTACACCTTC. Amino acids: CASSIPYRDRGHANYGYTF. The chain links TRBV19 to TRBJ1-2, with 12 bases that match TRBD1. Germline V CDR1 and CDR2: LNHDA, SQIVND (reference sequence). The V segment lost 2 bases and the J segment 0 bases; nucleotides outside the gene matches: 10. The CDR3 has 19 amino acids. The full variable domain, its missing parts supplied by reference TRBV19 and TRBJ1-2, is DGGITQSPKYLFRKEGQNVTLSCEQNLNHDAMYWYRQDPGQGLRLIYYSQIVNDFQKGDIAEGYSVSREKKESFPLTVTSAQKNPTAFYLCASSIPYRDRGHANYGYTFGSGTRLTVV.

This sequence joins TRBV5-4 and TRBJ2-1; D is unclear. CDR3 length equals 12 residues. Per germline, CDR1 SGHNT and CDR2 YYREEE (reference sequence). Trimming cost V 2 bases and J 6 bases, with 6 bases left between them. The CDR3 loop reads CASSLLVNEQFF. In nucleotides, the CDR3 is TGTGCCAGCAGCTTACTCGTCAATGAGCAGTTCTTC. The entire variable domain, with the rest obtained from reference TRBV5-4 and TRBJ2-1, is as follows: ETGVTQSPTHLIKTRGQQVTLRCSSQSGHNTVSWYQQALGQGPQFIFQYYREEENGRGNFPPRFSGLQFPNYSSELNVNALELDDSALYLCASSLLVNEQFFGPGTRLTVL.